The sequence of this T cell receptor beta chain was determined in a study of OX40 agonist ivuxolimab in advanced cancers. About the research overall: Patients got intravenous ivuxolimab at 0.01 to 10 mg/kg every 2 weeks. Findings and limits, study-wide: Determination of antigen specificity was not performed for the expanded peripheral T cells.

Trimming pared 2 bases from V and 8 bases from J, leaving 16 bases between. The CDR3 totals 15 residues. In germline, CDR1 is SGHTA, CDR2 FQGTGA. Method: immunoSEQ multiplex PCR; TCRdb's copy keeps in-frame clones and lacks some. The data show approximately 81,000 clones, with 70% to 90% seen just once and approximately 0.99% held by the top ten. This clone was seen a single time. Antigen specificity is unknown. The TCR originated in an adult with an advanced solid tumor such as melanoma, head and neck, liver or kidney cancer. The chain uses TRBV7-3 and TRBJ2-1; no firm D call. The source was CD4+ or CD8+ T cells sorted from blood, collected in a trial of the OX40 agonist ivuxolimab. The CDR3 bases are TGTGCCAGCAGCTTAGTAGCTAAGGCTATTGATGAGCAGTTCTTC. Its translation is CASSLVAKAIDEQFF.